The 32 T cell receptor beta chains below were found in one sample sequenced in a study of spatial heterogeneity in lung cancer. Documented time point: sample taken at primary tumor resection. TCRdb redid the calling of the 5' RACE reads with MiXCR, one entry per CDR3 protein. The sample has roughly 1,800 distinct CDR3 sequences, 24% seen once. The sample here was normal lung tissue next to the tumor, taken at surgery. The receptors were sampled from a male donor with early-stage non-small cell lung cancer.

This clonotype was picked up a small number of times. The chain couples TRBV4-3 to TRBJ2-2, with a tentative D call TRBD2 (5 bases). CDR1 is LGHNA and CDR2 is YSLEER in the germline V gene. V lost 3 bases to trimming and J lost 4 bases, with 24 bases between them. CDR3 length: 19 amino acids. The CDR3 DNA reads as TGCGCCAGCAGCCAGACAAGAGCGGATCCGATTTTGGGCACCGGGGAGCTGTTTTTT. Translated, it gives CASSQTRADPILGTGELFF.

At least ten counts were recorded for this clonotype. The genes are TRBV10-3 and TRBJ1-5; D might be TRBD1 (6 bases). The CDR3 has 16 residues. Trimming took 2 bases from V and 5 from J, leaving 16 bases between them. The germline V gene encodes CDR1 ENHRY and CDR2 SYGVKD. CDR3 loop: CAISERGLPGDQPQHF. CDR3 nucleotide sequence: TGTGCCATCAGTGAGCGGGGGCTGCCCGGAGATCAGCCCCAGCATTTT.

The rearrangement links TRBV7-9 to TRBJ1-1; TRBD1 is a possible D gene (5 bases). The CDR3 has 14 residues. In germline, CDR1 is SEHNR, CDR2 FQNEAQ (reference sequence). V lost 1 base, J lost 6 bases, and 12 bases lay in between. CDR3: CASSLVSTGAEAFF. CDR3 in DNA: TGTGCCAGCAGCTTAGTTAGTACGGGGGCTGAAGCTTTCTTT. Combining the CDR3 with reference TRBV7-9 and TRBJ1-1 gives the whole variable domain DTGVSQNPRHKITKRGQNVTFRCDPISEHNRLYWYRQTLGQGPEFLTYFQNEAQLEKSRLLSDRFSAERPKGSFSTLEIQRTEQGDSAMYLCASSLVSTGAEAFFGQGTRLTVV.

In its sample, this clonotype was seen a few times. V gene TRBV15 combines with J gene TRBJ2-3; TRBD1 or TRBD2 may be the D gene (5 bases each). The CDR3 extends over 16 amino acids. From germline, CDR1 is LNHNV and CDR2 YYDKDF (reference sequence). V was cut by 5 bases and J by 1 base, with 16 bases left in between. The CDR3 DNA reads as TGTGCCACCAGCCCCCGGGACGAGCAACGCACAGATACGCAGTATTTT. Its protein product is CATSPRDEQRTDTQYF.

This clonotype was seen just once. The genes are TRBV30 and TRBJ2-5, with 9 nucleotides matching TRBD1. V was pared by 6 bases and J by 4 bases, with 3 bases of the junction left unmatched. The CDR3 length is 12 residues. Germline V CDR1 and CDR2: GTSNPN, SVGIG (reference sequence). The CDR3 here is CACKGQGETQYF. In nucleotides, the CDR3 is TGTGCCTGCAAGGGACAGGGAGAGACCCAGTACTTC.

The V gene is TRBV5-1, the J gene TRBJ2-3, with D maybe TRBD1 (6 bases). The germline V gene encodes CDR1 SGHRS and CDR2 YFSETQ. V was shortened by 3 bases and J by 5 bases, with 16 bases between the two germline ends. The CDR3 length is 15 residues. CDR3 DNA: TGCGCCAGCAGCTCTAACTCCCGAGGGGGAGATACGCAGTATTTT. Amino acids: CASSSNSRGGDTQYF.

J is TRBJ2-7 and V is TRBV10-2; 7 nucleotides line up with TRBD2. This CDR3 has 17 residues. Trimming took 4 bases from V and 0 from J; bases not matched to a gene: 12. Germline V gives CDR1 WSHSY, CDR2 SAAADI. DNA for the CDR3: TGCGCCAGCAGTGGCACCCCCGGGACTACAAGCTCCTACGAGCAGTACTTC. Translated, it gives CASSGTPGTTSSYEQYF.

A few counts support this clonotype. The chain is built from TRBV20-1 and TRBJ2-2, with TRBD1 matching 7 bases. V shed 2 bases, J shed 0 bases, and the junction held 0 bases outside the gene matches. The CDR3 is 14 residues long. The V gene's germline CDR1 is DFQATT and CDR2 SNEGSKA (reference sequence). This CDR3 reads CSARQGANTGELFF. The CDR3 DNA reads TGCAGTGCTAGACAGGGGGCGAACACCGGGGAGCTGTTTTTT.

In this sample, this clonotype turned up a few times. V usage is TRBV28 and J usage is TRBJ1-5, with D possibly being TRBD1 (5 bases). The CDR3 totals 15 residues. The V end lost 8 bases, the J end lost 2 bases, and 16 bases lay between the germline ends. Germline loops: CDR1 MDHEN, CDR2 SYDVKM. In nucleotides, the CDR3 is TGTGCCAGCCTTTTGAGGGACGAGGGCAATCAGCCCCAGCATTTT. This encodes CASLLRDEGNQPQHF.

The chain combines TRBV7-2 with TRBJ2-7, with 11 bases fitting TRBD2. CDR1 is SGHTA and CDR2 is FQGNSA in the germline V gene. CDR3 length: 15 amino acids. Unmatched junction bases numbered 6, after V lost 5 bases and J lost 3 bases. CDR3 protein: CASSTGTSGYYEQYF. CDR3 DNA sequence: TGTGCCAGCAGCACAGGGACTAGCGGTTACTACGAGCAGTACTTC.

In its sample, this clonotype ranks as large. This chain joins TRBV20-1 and TRBJ2-3; D is perhaps TRBD2 (5 bases). V lost 0 bases and J 0 bases, leaving 13 bases between the germline ends. CDR3 length equals 16 residues. The germline CDR1 and CDR2 sequences are DFQATT and SNEGSKA (reference sequence). In nucleotides, the CDR3 is TGCAGTGCTAGAGATCTGAGGGCAACTAGCACAGATACGCAGTATTTT. This encodes CSARDLRATSTDTQYF.

This clonotype is large. This chain joins TRBV4-1 and TRBJ2-5, with TRBD1 as a possible D gene (6 bases). Deletions cut 4 bases from V and 5 bases from J, with 11 bases between. CDR3 length: 13 amino acids. Germline loops: CDR1 MGHRA, CDR2 YSYEKL. The CDR3 region is CASSPQGRETQYF. The CDR3 DNA sequence: TGCGCCAGCAGCCCACAGGGTCGTGAGACCCAGTACTTC.

This chain links TRBV20-1 with TRBJ2-7; D uncertain. CDR1 and CDR2 (germline): DFQATT, SNEGSKA (reference sequence). The CDR3 runs to 11 residues. V dropped 3 bases and J dropped 10 bases, with 13 bases sitting between them. CDR3 in DNA: TGCAGTGCTAGGGCACGACAAAACCAGTACTTC. As protein: CSARARQNQYF.

This rearrangement joins TRBV6-5 to TRBJ2-5; 8 bases agree with TRBD1. After removal of 3 bases from V and 1 base from J, the junction contained 4 bases not matched to a gene. Germline V gene data show CDR1 as MNHEY and CDR2 as SVGAGI. The length of the CDR3 is 15 residues. DNA for the CDR3: TGTGCCAGCAGTTATTTTACAGGGGGCCAAGAGACCCAGTACTTC. This gives the protein CASSYFTGGQETQYF.

This clonotype was seen a handful of times. The chain couples TRBV18 to TRBJ2-3; tentative D call: TRBD1 (5 bases). V lost 7 bases and J 2 bases, leaving 13 bases between the germline ends. CDR3 length equals 14 residues. Germline V CDR1 and CDR2: KGHSH, LQKENI. The CDR3, as DNA: TGTGCCAGCTTCCAAGGGGCGAACACAGATACGCAGTATTTT. Translated, it gives CASFQGANTDTQYF.

The J gene is TRBJ2-5, the V gene TRBV3-1; 9 bases fit TRBD1. Germline trimming cut 3 bases from V and 2 bases from J; bases unmatched to any gene: 1. The germline V gene encodes CDR1 LGHDT and CDR2 YNNKEL (reference sequence). The CDR3 totals 14 residues. Written as DNA, the CDR3 is TGTGCCAGCAGCCACGGGACAGGGCAAGAGACCCAGTACTTC. It encodes CASSHGTGQETQYF.

This chain uses TRBV9 with TRBJ1-2; TRBD1 agrees at 9 bases. Unmatched junction bases numbered 14, after V lost 4 bases and J lost 7 bases. Looked up from germline, CDR1 is SGDLS and CDR2 is YYNGEE. This CDR3 spans 16 amino acids. The DNA of the CDR3 is TGTGCCAGCAGCTCACAGGGGGCGCTCCTAATCGGTGGCTACACCTTC. It yields the protein CASSSQGALLIGGYTF.

This clonotype is large by share. The rearrangement uses TRBV5-4 and TRBJ2-7; 10 bases are shared with TRBD2. J lost 5 bases, V lost 1 base, and 12 bases had no gene match. Germline values: CDR1 SGHNT, CDR2 YYREEE (reference sequence). The CDR3 is made up of 17 amino acids. The CDR3 coding sequence is TGTGCCAGCAGCTTGCTACCCCTCAGCGGGAGGGCCCACGAGCAGTACGTC. It encodes CASSLLPLSGRAHEQYV.

This clonotype is judged large. The V gene is TRBV5-1, the J gene TRBJ1-5; 9 bases line up with TRBD1. V was pared by 4 bases and J by 1 base, with 3 bases of the junction left unmatched. Per the germline V gene, CDR1 is SGHRS and CDR2 is YFSETQ. This CDR3 spans 15 amino acids. This chain's CDR3 is CASSPGTGSNQPQHF. The CDR3 DNA sequence: TGCGCCAGCAGCCCCGGGACAGGGAGCAATCAGCCCCAGCATTTT. The full variable domain, completed using reference TRBV5-1 and TRBJ1-5, is KAGVTQTPRYLIKTRGQQVTLSCSPISGHRSVSWYQQTPGQGLQFLFEYFSETQRNKGNFPGRFSGRQFSNSRSEMNVSTLELGDSALYLCASSPGTGSNQPQHFGDGTRLSIL.

The chain carries TRBV10-3 and TRBJ2-6; a possible D gene is TRBD1 (6 bases). Germline loops: CDR1 ENHRY, CDR2 SYGVKD. Trimming pared 4 bases from V and 0 bases from J, leaving 7 bases between. There are 15 residues in the CDR3. The CDR3 is CAISGTVSGANVLTF. For the CDR3, the DNA is TGTGCCATCAGTGGGACAGTCTCTGGGGCCAACGTCCTGACTTTC.

This CDR3 reads CSATSGGLYEQYF. CDR3 sequence (DNA): TGCAGTGCTACGAGCGGGGGATTGTACGAGCAGTACTTC. The J gene is TRBJ2-7, the V gene TRBV20-1, with 8 bases fitting TRBD2. The J segment lost 4 bases and the V segment lost 4 bases, leaving 6 bases of the junction unmatched. Germline CDR1 reads DFQATT; CDR2 reads SNEGSKA (reference sequence). This CDR3 has 13 residues.

The rearrangement joins TRBV5-1 to TRBJ2-3; 11 positions match TRBD1. The CDR3 spans 15 residues. J lost 6 bases, V lost 4 bases, and 7 bases had no gene match. Germline values: CDR1 SGHRS, CDR2 YFSETQ. The DNA of the CDR3 is TGCGCCAGCAGCCCGGACAGGGGGCGGTCGGATACGCAGTATTTT. Encoded protein: CASSPDRGRSDTQYF.

The rearrangement joins TRBV11-3 to TRBJ1-1; 8 nucleotides align to TRBD1. Per the germline V gene, CDR1 is SGHNT and CDR2 is YENEEA. With 1 base clipped from V and 6 bases from J, the junction kept 4 bases outside the gene matches. The CDR3 has 14 residues. The CDR3 spells CASSLGQGAAEAFF. The CDR3 DNA reads as TGTGCCAGCAGCTTAGGCCAGGGGGCCGCTGAAGCTTTCTTT.

The chain couples TRBV7-9 to TRBJ1-1; D call uncertain. Germline V gene lookup returns CDR1 SEHNR and CDR2 FQNEAQ (reference sequence). With 5 bases removed from V and 5 bases from J, the gap between germline ends came to 12 bases. The CDR3 extends over 13 amino acids. The CDR3 protein is CASSIDLGTEAFF. CDR3 nucleotides: TGTGCCAGCAGCATCGACCTGGGAACTGAAGCTTTCTTT. Supplemented by reference TRBV7-9 and TRBJ1-1, the full variable domain reads DTGVSQNPRHKITKRGQNVTFRCDPISEHNRLYWYRQTLGQGPEFLTYFQNEAQLEKSRLLSDRFSAERPKGSFSTLEIQRTEQGDSAMYLCASSIDLGTEAFFGQGTRLTVV.

The J gene is TRBJ2-3, the V gene TRBV20-1; D remains unclear. Trimming removed 8 bases from V and 6 bases from J, with 15 bases in between. CDR3 length: 12 residues. Germline V CDR1 and CDR2: DFQATT, SNEGSKA (reference sequence). The CDR3 region has the DNA TGCAGTTCCAAGGAAGAAGGGGATACGCAGTATTTT. It codes for CSSKEEGDTQYF.

By share, this clonotype counts as large (0.1 to 1%). CDR3 sequence: CATSRIAGETQYF. In DNA, the CDR3 is TGTGCCACCAGCAGAATAGCGGGAGAGACCCAGTACTTC. The V call is TRBV15, the J call TRBJ2-5, with 7 bases fitting TRBD2. The ends lost 2 bases at V and 4 bases at J; junction bases unmatched: 1. The germline CDR1 and CDR2 sequences are LNHNV and YYDKDF (reference sequence). This CDR3 region has 13 residues.

In its sample, this clonotype was seen a few times. This chain uses TRBV2 with TRBJ1-2; D unclear. This CDR3 region has 14 residues. Germline-derived CDR1 and CDR2 are SNHLY and FYNNEI. V was trimmed by 1 base and J by 3 bases, leaving 9 bases between them. CDR3 sequence (DNA): TGTGCCAGCAGTGAAGGAGGAAGCGACTATGGCTACACCTTC. Residues: CASSEGGSDYGYTF.

The chain carries TRBV20-1 and TRBJ2-2; no clear D gene. Germline loops: CDR1 DFQATT, CDR2 SNEGSKA (reference sequence). There are 13 residues in the CDR3. V was cut by 5 bases and J by 0 bases, with 7 bases left in between. The CDR3 region has the DNA TGCAGTGCTCCGCTGACGAACACCGGGGAGCTGTTTTTT. Encoded protein: CSAPLTNTGELFF.

This clonotype has a handful of counts. The V gene is TRBV7-8, the J gene TRBJ2-1, with D possibly matching TRBD1 (6 bases). The V end was cut by 10 bases, the J end by 2 bases, with 18 bases between. The CDR3 covers 15 residues. Germline lookup yields CDR1 SGHVS and CDR2 FQNEAQ. CDR3 DNA: TGTGCCACCGAGGCTAGGGGACATCCCTACAATGAGCAGTTCTTC. Protein: CATEARGHPYNEQFF. Filled out from reference TRBV7-8 and TRBJ2-1, the complete variable domain reads GAGVSQSPRYKVAKRGQDVALRCDPISGHVSLFWYQQALGQGPEFLTYFQNEAQLDKSGLPSDRFFAERPEGSVSTLKIQRTQQEDSAVYLCATEARGHPYNEQFFGPGTRLTVL.

This clonotype appeared a few times. This chain uses TRBV27 with TRBJ2-2, with 11 nucleotides matching TRBD2. The CDR3 sequence is 17 residues long. Germline assignment: CDR1 MNHEY and CDR2 SMNVEV (reference sequence). V gave up 5 bases and J gave up 2 bases; unmatched junction bases: 7. In nucleotides, the CDR3 is TGTGCCAGCAGTAGGCAGGGACTAGCGGAAAACACCGGGGAGCTGTTTTTT. The encoded protein is CASSRQGLAENTGELFF.

This chain uses TRBV28 with TRBJ1-2; 7 bases agree with TRBD1. Germline V CDR1 and CDR2: MDHEN, SYDVKM. V shed 5 bases, J shed 3 bases, and the junction held 6 bases outside the gene matches. The CDR3 totals 14 residues. The CDR3 sequence is CASSTLDRDYGYTF. DNA of the CDR3: TGTGCCAGCAGTACCCTAGACAGGGACTATGGCTACACCTTC.

V usage is TRBV5-6 and J usage is TRBJ2-7; D remains unclear. V was clipped by 5 bases and J by 2 bases, with 14 bases between them. Germline V gene data show CDR1 as SGHDT and CDR2 as YYEEEE. This CDR3 comprises 14 residues. The CDR3 loop is CASSDIRTPYEQYF. CDR3 sequence (DNA): TGTGCCAGCAGTGACATCCGAACTCCCTACGAGCAGTACTTC.